Shown below are 22 T cell receptor beta chains from a single sample sequenced in a study of T cell changes during pregnancy in multiple sclerosis. Produced via immunoSEQ multiplex PCR; TCRdb's table is partial and in-frame only. The sample has fewer than 45,000 clones, about 90% seen once. Specimen: CD4+ T cells from peripheral blood mononuclear cells, collected in the third trimester of pregnancy. Receptors were obtained from a female donor in good health, enrolled as a control in a pregnancy study.

V gene TRBV4-1 combines with J gene TRBJ2-5; the match to TRBD1 covers 7 bases. CDR3 length: 14 residues. The V gene end was trimmed by 4 bases and the J gene end by 7 bases; junction bases not matched to a gene: 9. Germline V lookup: CDR1 MGHRA, CDR2 YSYEKL. For the CDR3, the DNA is TGCGCCAGCAGCCCACACAGGGGCGAGGGGACCCAGTACTTC. This gives the protein CASSPHRGEGTQYF.

The chain combines TRBV19 with TRBJ2-7; 11 bases agree with TRBD1. The J segment lost 6 bases and the V segment lost 5 bases, leaving 3 bases of the junction unmatched. CDR3 size: 13 residues. CDR1 LNHDA and CDR2 SQIVND come from the germline V gene (reference sequence). The CDR3 loop is CASSVGQGGEQYF. CDR3 coding DNA: TGTGCCAGTAGTGTGGGACAGGGGGGCGAGCAGTACTTC.

The chain joins TRBV6-5 to TRBJ2-7; a possible D gene is TRBD1 (7 bases). The germline V gene encodes CDR1 MNHEY and CDR2 SVGAGI. The CDR3 contains 13 residues. Between the trimmed V and J ends, which lost 6 bases and 4 bases, there was a span of 13 bases. CDR3 nucleotides: TGTGCCAGCAGGCAGGGGGGACCATACGAGCAGTACTTC. Protein product: CASRQGGPYEQYF.

V and J are TRBV6-1 and TRBJ1-5; 9 nucleotides match TRBD1. Germline CDR1 reads MNHNS; CDR2 reads SASEGT. The CDR3 sequence is 13 residues long. The V segment lost 6 bases and the J segment 7 bases; nucleotides outside the gene matches: 4. CDR3 DNA: TGTGCCAGCAGGGGGACAGGGATCCAGCCCCAGCATTTT. This gives the protein CASRGTGIQPQHF.

This chain links TRBV10-1 with TRBJ1-5; TRBD1 agrees at 7 bases. This CDR3 is built from 17 residues. The V segment lost 6 bases and the J segment 2 bases; nucleotides outside the gene matches: 13. Germline CDR1 reads WNHNN; CDR2 reads SYGVQD (reference sequence). The DNA for the CDR3 is TGCGCCAGCAGCGATCGGACAGGAATTTACTGCAATCAGCCCCAGCATTTT. Residues: CASSDRTGIYCNQPQHF.

Details on this clone: Other DNA variants within this sample encode the same CDR3. The J gene is TRBJ1-2, the V gene TRBV5-1; D remains unclear. V was trimmed by 8 bases and J by 2 bases, leaving 10 bases between them. The length of the CDR3 is 12 residues. The germline gives CDR1 SGHRS, CDR2 YFSETQ. The CDR3 nucleotides are TGCGCCAGTAGTTCGGTAAACTATGGCTACACCTTC. As protein: CASSSVNYGYTF.

For the CDR3, the DNA is TGTGCCAGCTTGGCAGGGCTCGGCTCTGGAAACACCATATATTTT. Protein: CASLAGLGSGNTIYF. The rearrangement links TRBV28 to TRBJ1-3; a weak D match, TRBD1 (5 bases). This CDR3 is 15 amino acids long. V gave up 8 bases and J gave up 0 bases, with 14 bases separating them. Germline-derived CDR1 and CDR2 are MDHEN and SYDVKM.

The chain combines TRBV30 with TRBJ2-5; D is possibly TRBD1 (5 bases). The germline gives CDR1 GTSNPN, CDR2 SVGIG (reference sequence). Deletions cut 4 bases from V and 2 bases from J, with 11 bases between. The CDR3 loop spans 13 amino acids. CDR3 in amino acids: CAWMGQGQETQYF. DNA for the CDR3: TGTGCCTGGATGGGGCAGGGTCAAGAGACCCAGTACTTC. Supplemented by reference TRBV30 and TRBJ2-5, the full variable domain reads SQTIHQWPATLVQPVGSPLSLECTVEGTSNPNLYWYRQAAGRGLQLLFYSVGIGQISSEVPQNLSASRPQDRQFILSSKKLLLSDSGFYLCAWMGQGQETQYFGPGTRLLVL.

The chain links TRBV6-6 to TRBJ2-1; D possibly corresponds to TRBD2 (5 bases). This CDR3 has 16 residues. Deletions cut 2 bases from V and 0 bases from J, with 11 bases between. Germline V gives CDR1 MNHNY, CDR2 SVGAGI (reference sequence). CDR3 region: CASSYQRLLSYNEQFF. The CDR3 nucleotides are TGTGCCAGCAGTTACCAGCGGCTTCTCTCCTACAATGAGCAGTTCTTC.

V gene TRBV10-3 combines with J gene TRBJ1-6; D is undetermined. CDR3 length equals 15 residues. V dropped 3 bases and J dropped 7 bases, with 13 bases sitting between them. CDR1 is ENHRY, CDR2 SYGVKD, per germline. CDR3 in amino acids: CAISEYSTENSPLHF. In DNA form, the CDR3 reads TGTGCCATCAGTGAATATTCGACGGAGAATTCACCCCTCCACTTT.

This sequence joins TRBV7-9 and TRBJ2-7, with a possible D match to TRBD1 (5 bases). V was trimmed by 0 bases and J by 4 bases, leaving 13 bases between them. The CDR3 loop spans 15 amino acids. Germline V gene lookup returns CDR1 SEHNR and CDR2 FQNEAQ (reference sequence). CDR3: CASSLALGQGYEQYF. The DNA for the CDR3 is TGTGCCAGCAGCTTAGCGCTTGGTCAGGGATACGAGCAGTACTTC.

The chain uses TRBV18 and TRBJ2-3, with 7 positions matching TRBD2. The CDR3 length is 16 residues. Looked up from germline, CDR1 is KGHSH and CDR2 is LQKENI. The V gene end was trimmed by 1 base and the J gene end by 3 bases; junction bases not matched to a gene: 7. The CDR3 reads CASSPRGLAETDTQYF. The CDR3 DNA follows: TGTGCCAGCTCACCACGTGGTCTAGCGGAGACAGATACGCAGTATTTT.

J is TRBJ1-4 and V is TRBV4-3; TRBD1 agrees at 8 bases. CDR1 is LGHNA and CDR2 is YSLEER in the germline V gene. The ends lost 4 bases at V and 0 bases at J; junction bases unmatched: 10. The CDR3 is made up of 18 amino acids. CDR3 coding DNA: TGCGCCAGCAGCCGGAGAAGGCAGGGGGCTGCAACTAATGAAAAACTGTTTTTT. Residues: CASSRRRQGAATNEKLFF.

The chain joins TRBV28 to TRBJ2-7; 11 bases are a match to TRBD2. V shed 8 bases and J 6 bases; nucleotides not matched to a gene: 6. Looked up from germline, CDR1 is MDHEN and CDR2 is SYDVKM. CDR3 length: 13 residues. The CDR3 sequence: CASCLAGGAEQYF. The CDR3 coding sequence is TGTGCCAGCTGTCTAGCGGGAGGTGCCGAGCAGTACTTC.

V and J are TRBV6-5 and TRBJ1-2, with 9 positions matching TRBD1. V trimming: 4 bases; J trimming: 1 base; junction bases outside the gene matches: 7. Germline CDR1 and CDR2: MNHEY and SVGAGI. This CDR3 has 16 amino acids. CDR3 sequence reads: CASSSQGQGNNYGYTF. The CDR3 DNA is TGTGCCAGCAGTTCCCAAGGACAGGGGAATAACTATGGCTACACCTTC.

The V gene is TRBV2, the J gene TRBJ1-5; no clear D gene. V was shortened by 6 bases and J by 0 bases, with 15 bases between the two germline ends. Germline V lookup: CDR1 SNHLY, CDR2 FYNNEI. This CDR3 spans 16 amino acids. The CDR3 DNA sequence: TGTGCCAGCAGCGAACTCGACTGGTATAGCAATCAGCCCCAGCATTTT. Residues: CASSELDWYSNQPQHF.

The chain is built from TRBV18 and TRBJ2-1, with 7 bases lining up with TRBD1. Losses at the gene ends were 4 bases for V and 0 bases for J; bases not matched to a gene: 6. Germline V gene lookup returns CDR1 KGHSH and CDR2 LQKENI. There are 16 residues in the CDR3. This chain's CDR3 is CASSRQGPGSYNEQFF. CDR3 DNA sequence: TGTGCCAGCTCACGACAGGGCCCTGGCTCCTACAATGAGCAGTTCTTC.

The V and J genes are TRBV18 and TRBJ2-5, with TRBD2 matching over 9 bases. J was trimmed by 1 base and V by 3 bases; bases with no gene match: 0. CDR1 is KGHSH, CDR2 LQKENI, per germline. CDR3 length: 14 residues. The CDR3 coding sequence is TGTGCCAGCTCACCGCGGGGGGGCCAAGAGACCCAGTACTTC. This translates into CASSPRGGQETQYF.

V and J are TRBV2 and TRBJ2-1; TRBD1 matches 7 bases. After removal of 8 bases from V and 9 bases from J, the junction contained 7 bases not matched to a gene. The germline gives CDR1 SNHLY, CDR2 FYNNEI. This CDR3 has 12 amino acids. The CDR3 DNA sequence: TGTGCCAGCGAAACAGGGGTCAGTGAGCAGTTCTTC. Amino acids: CASETGVSEQFF.

On this clone: Given the absence of the conserved phenylalanine or tryptophan at the CDR3 end, a read error is likely. The DNA is omitted, as the CDR3 cannot be located on it reliably, and the CDR3 follows TCRdb's listing. The chain recombines TRBV5-3 with TRBJ1-2. TRBV5-3 is labeled an ORF, and its function is uncertain. Ends included, the CDR3 has 10 residues. CDR3 region: CARSLNRFRV.

The rearrangement links TRBV20-1 to TRBJ2-1; tentative D call: TRBD2 (7 bases). The CDR3 has 10 amino acids. V shed 6 bases and J shed 10 bases, with 10 bases lying between them. Germline loops: CDR1 DFQATT, CDR2 SNEGSKA (reference sequence). The CDR3 nucleotides are TGCAGTGCCGGGGGGACAGAGCAGTTCTTC. It translates to CSAGGTEQFF.

The J gene is TRBJ2-6, the V gene TRBV2, with D tentatively TRBD1 (6 bases). This CDR3 is built from 16 residues. The ends were cut back, 10 bases at V and 0 bases at J, with 16 bases in the middle. Germline CDR1 SNHLY, CDR2 FYNNEI. CDR3 sequence reads: CATRQGWNSGANVLTF. In nucleotides, the CDR3 is TGTGCCACCAGGCAGGGGTGGAACTCTGGGGCCAACGTCCTGACTTTC.